This T cell receptor (beta chain) was sequenced for a study of T-cell reconstitution after alpha-beta-depleted transplantation in children. Whole-study findings and limits: TCRbeta diversity was high at day 60 in some patients (a result of surviving recipient T cells and thymic progenitors). Expanded graft clones, several hundred of them, were reportedly the source of alpha-beta T cells about two months after transplant. T-cell counts and diversity at one year following transplant were attributed mainly to newly produced T cells.

Preparation of the TCRbeta library was carried out with unique molecular identifiers. TCRdb fed the PCR reads into MiXCR, producing one record per CDR3 protein. The data contain about 110,000 distinct CDR3 sequences, 5.5% to 6.5% of them seen just once; the ten biggest clones take up roughly 24%. Germline assignment: CDR1 SGHDT and CDR2 YYEEEE. Trimming shortened V by 0 bases and J by 2 bases, and 14 bases separated the two germline ends. This CDR3 is built from 16 residues. Worth noting for this clonotype: Its specificity is not known.

The clonotype originates from a male patient aged 2 to 9 who had a stem cell transplant for acute lymphoblastic leukemia, so the T cells may come from the graft donor. This chain links TRBV5-6 with TRBJ1-2, with a weak D call TRBD1 (6 bases). The source material was PBMCs, mostly from graft donor cells, sampled 360 days after TCRalphabeta/CD19-depleted stem cell transplant. The CDR3 DNA follows: TGTGCCAGCAGCTTGGGTTTGGGACACCTAAACTATGGCTACACCTTC. It specifies CASSLGLGHLNYGYTF. Full variable domain (rest looked up from reference TRBV5-6 and TRBJ1-2): DAGVTQSPTHLIKTRGQQVTLRCSPKSGHDTVSWYQQALGQGPQFIFQYYEEEERQRGNFPDRFSGHQFPNYSSELNVNALLLGDSALYLCASSLGLGHLNYGYTFGSGTRLTVV.